Shown below are 5 T cell receptor beta chains from a single sample sequenced in a study of T cell responses to AZD1222 COVID-19 vaccine. Profiled with immunoSEQ multiplex PCR; TCRdb holds only in-frame clones, not every one. In the table there are approximately 74,000 clones, roughly 82% of which are singletons. Sample: peripheral blood, taken on day 0 of AZD1222 vaccination. The receptors here all came from an adult in good health.

The J gene is TRBJ1-6, the V gene TRBV23-1; TRBD1 might be the D (6 bases). TRBV23-1 is given ORF status, its function remaining uncertain. V shed 0 bases and J shed 6 bases, with 12 bases lying between them. CDR3 length: 16 residues. CDR3 in amino acids: CASSQSRGQGNSPLHF. The CDR3 DNA sequence: TGCGCCAGCAGTCAATCCCGGGGGCAAGGTAATTCACCCCTCCACTTT.

The chain is built from TRBV4-3 and TRBJ1-2; D remains unclear. V lost 0 bases and J lost 5, with 13 bases in between. The CDR3 is 15 amino acids. Germline lookup yields CDR1 LGHNA and CDR2 YSLEER. The CDR3 DNA reads TGCGCCAGCAGCCAAGACTGGTCGTTCGGATATGGCTACACCTTC. This codes for CASSQDWSFGYGYTF.

The chain combines TRBV18 with TRBJ2-2; unclear D gene. Germline-derived CDR1 and CDR2 are KGHSH and LQKENI. CDR3 length: 12 amino acids. Trimming shortened V by 3 bases and J by 6 bases, and 5 bases separated the two germline ends. The CDR3, as DNA: TGTGCCAGCTCACCCACCCCCGGGGAGCTGTTTTTT. Translated, it gives CASSPTPGELFF.

This clone showed up just once. This chain links TRBV5-3 with TRBJ2-7, with 10 positions matching TRBD2. TRBV5-3 has ORF status, its function being uncertain. With 4 bases clipped from V and 2 bases from J, the junction kept 6 bases outside the gene matches. The CDR3 has 15 residues. CDR3 loop: CARSPMGTSAYEQYF. The CDR3 DNA is TGTGCCAGAAGCCCTATGGGGACTAGCGCCTACGAGCAGTACTTC.

This sequence joins TRBV4-3 and TRBJ1-1, with D perhaps matching TRBD1 (6 bases). Germline V gene data show CDR1 as LGHNA and CDR2 as YSLEER. The CDR3 consists of 14 residues. V was clipped by 4 bases and J by 0 bases, with 9 bases between them. CDR3 in DNA: TGCGCCAGCAGCCTCGACAGGATGAACACTGAAGCTTTCTTT. Translated, it gives CASSLDRMNTEAFF.